The 23 T cell receptor beta chains presented below share a single source sample, sequenced in a study of blood T cells in healthy people across ages. PCR was performed a second time for about 7 to 11 cycles using a sample-barcoded 5' primer and a J-beta primer mix. TCRdb itself ran the 5' RACE reads through MiXCR, one entry per CDR3 protein. The data show around 1.7 million distinct CDR3 sequences, about 30% seen once. The source material was blood. The source is a woman in her twenties or thirties in good health.

A few counts support this clonotype. This chain links TRBV29-1 with TRBJ2-5; no clear D. From germline, CDR1 is SQVTM and CDR2 ANQGSEA. The CDR3 consists of 18 residues. The ends were cut back, 3 bases at V and 5 bases at J, with 28 bases in the middle. The CDR3, as DNA: TGCAGCGTTGATTACGACGGACGGAAGGGCCCCGGGCTGGAGACCCAGTACTTC. Translated: CSVDYDGRKGPGLETQYF.

V usage is TRBV5-1 and J usage is TRBJ2-5; 13 bases map to TRBD2. Germline assignment: CDR1 SGHRS and CDR2 YFSETQ. This CDR3 has 15 residues. Germline trimming cut 7 bases from V and 5 bases from J; bases unmatched to any gene: 8. The CDR3: CASQGLAGPPETQYF. The CDR3 DNA reads TGCGCCAGCCAGGGACTAGCGGGACCGCCTGAGACCCAGTACTTC.

A few counts support this clonotype. The gene calls are TRBV7-2 and TRBJ2-1, with D unclear. The J call is uncertain, as TRBJ2-7 better fits the DNA end. This CDR3 region has 13 residues. Looked up from germline, CDR1 is SGHTA and CDR2 is FQGNSA. The CDR3 nucleotides are TGTGCCAGCAGCTTAGTATCGTACAATGAGCAGTACTTC. This translates into CASSLVSYNEQYF.

V gene TRBV7-2 combines with J gene TRBJ2-4; the match to TRBD2 covers 7 bases. The assigned J gene may be wrong: the sequence end matches TRBJ2-7 better. CDR3 length: 20 residues. The germline V gene has CDR1 SGHTA and CDR2 FQGNSA. CDR3 sequence (DNA): TGTGCCAGCAGCTCCACTCTAGCTCCAACCTGGGGGGGACCCTCCTACGAGCAGTACTTC. It yields the protein CASSSTLAPTWGGPSYEQYF.

This clonotype was observed a handful of times. J is TRBJ2-1 and V is TRBV5-1, with 7 bases lining up with TRBD2. Germline V lookup: CDR1 SGHRS, CDR2 YFSETQ. CDR3 length equals 16 residues. The V segment lost 4 bases and the J segment 8 bases; nucleotides outside the gene matches: 15. CDR3 sequence: CASSLSGEILADEQFF. The CDR3 nucleotides are TGCGCCAGCAGCCTGAGCGGGGAGATTTTGGCGGATGAGCAGTTCTTC. Full variable domain (outside the CDR3, taken from reference TRBV5-1 and TRBJ2-1): KAGVTQTPRYLIKTRGQQVTLSCSPISGHRSVSWYQQTPGQGLQFLFEYFSETQRNKGNFPGRFSGRQFSNSRSEMNVSTLELGDSALYLCASSLSGEILADEQFFGPGTRLTVL.

The chain is built from TRBV14 and TRBJ2-5, with TRBD2 matching 7 bases. The germline CDR1 and CDR2 sequences are SGHDN and FVKESK. CDR3 size: 15 residues. With V trimmed by 5 bases and J by 7 bases, 13 bases remained unmatched. The CDR3, as DNA: TGTGCCAGCAGCTTACGATCGGGCAGGGAGGGGACCCAGTACTTC. This translates into CASSLRSGREGTQYF.

This clonotype occurred a few times. The J gene is TRBJ2-1, the V gene TRBV6-6, with TRBD2 matching 11 bases. With V trimmed by 4 bases and J by 4 bases, 6 bases remained unmatched. CDR1 is MNHNY and CDR2 is SVGAGI in the germline V gene (reference sequence). CDR3 length: 16 amino acids. CDR3 DNA sequence: TGTGCCAGCAGTTCCACGACTAGCGGGAATTACAATGAGCAGTTCTTC. Translated, it gives CASSSTTSGNYNEQFF.

The chain employs TRBV6-1 and TRBJ1-2; D perhaps matches TRBD1 (5 bases). CDR1 and CDR2 from the germline V gene are MNHNS and SASEGT. The V end was cut by 0 bases, the J end by 6 bases, with 11 bases between. The CDR3 has 14 amino acids. CDR3 sequence (DNA): TGTGCCAGCAGTGAAGCGAGGGGAAAGGATGGCTACACCTTC. Encoded protein: CASSEARGKDGYTF.

The chain links TRBV20-1 to TRBJ2-5; 9 nucleotides align to TRBD2. Germline CDR1 and CDR2: DFQATT and SNEGSKA (reference sequence). CDR3 length: 14 residues. V gave up 6 bases and J gave up 3 bases; unmatched junction bases: 8. The CDR3 sequence: CSAHIRLAEETQYF. The CDR3 nucleotides read TGCAGTGCCCATATTAGACTAGCGGAAGAGACCCAGTACTTC.

The table lists this clonotype with a few counts. The chain recombines TRBV11-2 with TRBJ2-3, with 8 bases matching TRBD1. Germline V gene data show CDR1 as SGHAT and CDR2 as FQNNGV. The CDR3 sequence is 16 residues long. Trimming cost V 5 bases and J 3 bases; bases outside gene matches: 10. CDR3 DNA sequence: TGTGCCAGCAGCATAGGTCCAGGGGGCGCAACAGATACGCAGTATTTT. It specifies CASSIGPGGATDTQYF. The full variable domain, rest sourced from reference TRBV11-2 and TRBJ2-3, is EAGVAQSPRYKIIEKRQSVAFWCNPISGHATLYWYQQILGQGPKLLIQFQNNGVVDDSQLPKDRFSAERLKGVDSTLKIQPAKLEDSAVYLCASSIGPGGATDTQYFGPGTRLTVL.

This clonotype was observed many times. The chain couples TRBV10-3 to TRBJ2-7; no definite D call. Germline CDR1 is ENHRY and CDR2 is SYGVKD. This CDR3 comprises 16 residues. With 11 bases removed from V and 0 bases from J, the gap between germline ends came to 23 bases. The CDR3 spells CASSAPTTYFSYEQYF. The DNA for the CDR3 is TGTGCCTCCTCCGCTCCTACTACTTACTTCTCCTACGAGCAGTACTTC.

The V gene is TRBV6-1, the J gene TRBJ1-2; 7 bases line up with TRBD1. Germline V gene sequence: CDR1 MNHNS, CDR2 SASEGT. The CDR3 has 13 amino acids. V gave up 2 bases and J gave up 7 bases; unmatched junction bases: 4. The CDR3 DNA reads TGTGCCAGCAGTGAATACAGGGGTTTTGGCTACACCTTC. Translated, it gives CASSEYRGFGYTF.

This chain links TRBV25-1 with TRBJ1-2; D unclear. This CDR3 comprises 13 residues. Germline values: CDR1 MGHDK, CDR2 SYGVNS. V was pared by 4 bases and J by 4 bases, with 10 bases between. CDR3 bases: TGTGCCAGCAGTGGGTGGCAGCTCTATGGCTACACCTTC. This gives the protein CASSGWQLYGYTF.

The J gene is TRBJ2-5, the V gene TRBV9, with 7 nucleotides matching TRBD1. The length of the CDR3 is 16 residues. Germline V gives CDR1 SGDLS, CDR2 YYNGEE. J lost 2 bases, V lost 4 bases, and 11 bases had no gene match. The CDR3 DNA follows: TGTGCCAGCAGCTCAACAGGGGTGCCCCTACAAGAGACCCAGTACTTC. Protein: CASSSTGVPLQETQYF.

On this clonotype itself: A read error may be the cause here, since a much bigger clone is one base away. This chain connects TRBV29-1 to TRBJ1-1, with D possibly matching TRBD1 (5 bases). In germline, CDR1 is SQVTM, CDR2 ANQGSEA. The CDR3 runs 15 residues. CDR3 sequence: CSVELGAGENTETFF. DNA of the CDR3: TGCAGCGTTGAACTAGGGGCCGGTGAGAACACTGAAACTTTCTTT.

The chain uses TRBV20-1 and TRBJ2-3, with a weak D call TRBD2 (6 bases). The germline CDR1 and CDR2 sequences are DFQATT and SNEGSKA (reference sequence). This CDR3 comprises 16 residues. V was shortened by 0 bases and J by 3 bases, with 16 bases between the two germline ends. The CDR3 loop is CSARDLMGLPTDTQYF. CDR3 bases: TGCAGTGCTAGAGATTTGATGGGACTGCCAACAGATACGCAGTATTTT.

This clonotype showed up just a few times. This sequence joins TRBV7-2 and TRBJ2-1, with 8 bases fitting TRBD2. Germline V gene lookup returns CDR1 SGHTA and CDR2 FQGNSA. The CDR3 is made up of 16 amino acids. Trimming took 0 bases from V and 8 from J; bases not matched to a gene: 9. The CDR3 DNA reads as TGTGCCAGCAGCTTAGCTAGGAGCGGGAGTACCCATGAGCAGTTCTTC. Translating gives CASSLARSGSTHEQFF. Complete variable domain (other parts from reference TRBV7-2 and TRBJ2-1): GAGVSQSPSNKVTEKGKDVELRCDPISGHTALYWYRQSLGQGLEFLIYFQGNSAPDKSGLPSDRFSAERTGGSVSTLTIQRTQQEDSAVYLCASSLARSGSTHEQFFGPGTRLTVL.

This clonotype has a count of ten or more. The rearrangement joins TRBV7-9 to TRBJ2-1, with TRBD2 matching over 9 bases. The CDR3 is 13 amino acids. The V gene end was trimmed by 11 bases and the J gene end by 0 bases; junction bases not matched to a gene: 2. Per the germline V gene, CDR1 is SEHNR and CDR2 is FQNEAQ (reference sequence). Here the CDR3 reads CAVSGSSYNEQFF. The CDR3 region has the DNA TGTGCCGTTAGCGGGAGCTCCTACAATGAGCAGTTCTTC.

The genes are TRBV6-6 and TRBJ1-5; D not resolved. The CDR3 covers 16 residues. CDR1 is MNHNY and CDR2 is SVGAGI in the germline V gene (reference sequence). V lost 5 bases to trimming and J lost 2 bases, with 16 bases between them. The CDR3 region is CASSKRTGRGNQPQHF. CDR3 DNA sequence: TGTGCCAGCAGTAAAAGGACGGGCCGCGGCAATCAGCCCCAGCATTTT.

The chain combines TRBV29-1 with TRBJ1-5; maybe TRBD1 (5 bases). The CDR3 has 13 amino acids. Germline-derived CDR1 and CDR2 are SQVTM and ANQGSEA. This CDR3 is CSAGRGLNQPQHF. Here the CDR3 DNA reads TGCAGTGCTGGGAGGGGATTGAATCAGCCCCAGCATTTT.

The chain recombines TRBV29-1 with TRBJ1-4; D remains ambiguous. Germline CDR1 is SQVTM and CDR2 is ANQGSEA. V was trimmed by 6 bases and J by 16 bases, leaving 27 bases between them. This CDR3 has 14 amino acids. The CDR3 reads CSVVRTLQREQRFF. The CDR3 DNA follows: TGCAGCGTCGTCCGGACCCTACAGAGGGAACAACGGTTTTTT. Variable domain in full (rest from reference TRBV29-1 and TRBJ1-4): SAVISQKPSRDICQRGTSLTIQCQVDSQVTMMFWYRQQPGQSLTLIATANQGSEATYESGFVIDKFPISRPNLTFSTLTVSNMSPEDSSIYLCSVVRTLQREQRFFGSGTQLSVL.

This clonotype was counted only a few times. As DNA, the CDR3 is TGCAGTGCTTATACAGGGTGGGACAATAGCAATCAGCCCCAGCATTTT. This sequence encodes CSAYTGWDNSNQPQHF. The chain employs TRBV20-1 and TRBJ1-5; tentative D call: TRBD1 (6 bases). The germline V gene has CDR1 DFQATT and CDR2 SNEGSKA (reference sequence). Trimming removed 5 bases at V and 0 bases at J, with 17 bases between. The CDR3 has 16 residues.

As to this clonotype: At one end, the junction sequence differs from germline, possibly due to a read error. J is TRBJ2-1 and V is TRBV9, with 8 bases aligning to TRBD1. The CDR3 length is 15 residues. Germline-derived CDR1 and CDR2 are SGDLS and YYNGEE. The CDR3 here is CASSATGQVYNEQCF. The CDR3 DNA sequence: TGTGCCAGCAGCGCTACGGGACAGGTGTACAATGAGCAGTGCTTC.